This TCR beta chain was captured by sequencing in a study of blood T cells in healthy people across ages. Regarding the study as a whole: While age rose, TCR beta diversity per million T cells dropped in a roughly linear way.

For the second PCR, which ran for about 6 to 12 cycles, a sample-barcoded 5' primer and a J-beta primer mix were used. MiXCR, run by TCRdb on the 5' RACE reads, gives a single entry per CDR3 protein. The sample lists around 2 million distinct CDR3 sequences, about two fifths occurring once. Remarks on this clonotype: The antigen remains unidentified.

This CDR3 comprises 15 residues. Losses at the gene ends were 6 bases for V and 4 bases for J; bases not matched to a gene: 11. The germline gives CDR1 MNHEY, CDR2 SVGAGI. The material sequenced was blood. The chain employs TRBV6-5 and TRBJ1-2; 7 positions match TRBD1. This clonotype was obtained from a human donor in good health. In DNA form, the CDR3 reads TGTGCCAGCAGCTCCGACAGGGTAGCTCTCTATGGCTACACCTTC. It codes for CASSSDRVALYGYTF.